Listed below are T cell receptor beta chains from one sample, sequenced in a study of shared clonotypes between healthy human individuals. TCRdb's copy holds only in-frame clones and misses some; the assay was immunoSEQ multiplex PCR. The sample has approximately 1,500,000 clones; 98% are singletons. Sequencing used naive CD4+ T cells sorted from blood. Receptors originate from a man in his thirties or forties in good health. Each CDR3 is given with its conserved first and last residue.

J gene,V gene,CDR3 protein
TRBJ2-3,TRBV28,CASSEWSDTQYF
TRBJ1-2,TRBV7-2,CASSPRLGAPDYGYTF
TRBJ2-6,TRBV28,CASTLGLSGPGANVLTF
TRBJ1-3,TRBV19,CASTPRTVGNTIYF
TRBJ2-5,TRBV7-7,CASSWRDGQETQYF
TRBJ1-1,TRBV2,CASVGRASFTEAFF
TRBJ1-5,TRBV5-5,CASSFQGSQPQHF
TRBJ2-5,TRBV14,CASSPLPQGARETQYF
TRBJ2-5,TRBV10-3,CAISTSGSQETQYF
TRBJ2-2,TRBV11-3,CASSSDTRGRTGELFF
TRBJ1-2,TRBV11-2,CASRPIRDNANYGYTF
TRBJ2-7,TRBV5-1,CSRLQLADEISYEQYF
TRBJ2-7,TRBV5-1,CASSAGQKIYEQYF
TRBJ2-7,TRBV28,CASSLGGGGLEQYF
TRBJ2-5,TRBV7-2,CASSHRETQYF
TRBJ2-1,TRBV27,CASSAPTGQTYNEQFF
TRBJ2-7,TRBV5-4,CASSLEGVVGEQYF
TRBJ2-7,TRBV25-1,CASSESGGQGIEQYF
TRBJ2-5,TRBV7-2,CASSFDRGRETQYF
TRBJ2-7,TRBV6-1,CASSALGRTQTYEQYF
TRBJ2-2,TRBV5-1,CASSSTGGSGELFF
TRBJ2-7,TRBV9,CASSVGDRVLEQYF
TRBJ1-1,TRBV2,CASSEFSPPNTEAFF
TRBJ2-7,TRBV15,CATAMGAYEQYF
TRBJ2-5,TRBV10-3,CAISPGTGVATQYF
TRBJ2-1,TRBV7-7,CASSLAWTGSSYNEQFF
TRBJ2-1,TRBV10-1,CASSESGLAGSEFF
TRBJ2-1,TRBV2,CASSEALAGGYNEQFF
TRBJ1-2,TRBV18,CASSPPGGLPGYTF
TRBJ2-5,TRBV21-1,CASAQTAADKLETQYF
TRBJ2-5,TRBV11-2,CASSLPGERAETQYF
TRBJ1-4,TRBV9,CASSGVTTNEKLFF
TRBJ2-3,TRBV7-9,CASSWEGDTDTQYF
TRBJ2-3,TRBV5-1,CASSLVSLAQPRGTDTQYF
TRBJ2-5,TRBV7-6,CASSPQGGRGYQETQYF
TRBJ1-5,TRBV27,CASSLRIQVRTGNQPQHF
TRBJ1-5,TRBV18,CASSPLSDSNQPQHF
TRBJ2-3,TRBV6-1,CASSSPRADTQYF
TRBJ2-3,TRBV6-4,CASSQGAGTDTQYF
TRBJ2-5,TRBV20-1,CSANLEETQYF
TRBJ2-5,TRBV18,CASSPGGGYQETQYF
TRBJ2-7,TRBV29-1,CSALKGRGEQYF
TRBJ2-1,TRBV29-1,CSVVFRDRGGLAGVYNEQFF
TRBJ2-2,TRBV7-3,CASSPDTGELFF
TRBJ1-4,TRBV29-1,CSVSPTNEKLFF
TRBJ2-1,TRBV2,CASSEAEGTEQFF
TRBJ2-7,TRBV28,CASSLSGGPGYEQYF